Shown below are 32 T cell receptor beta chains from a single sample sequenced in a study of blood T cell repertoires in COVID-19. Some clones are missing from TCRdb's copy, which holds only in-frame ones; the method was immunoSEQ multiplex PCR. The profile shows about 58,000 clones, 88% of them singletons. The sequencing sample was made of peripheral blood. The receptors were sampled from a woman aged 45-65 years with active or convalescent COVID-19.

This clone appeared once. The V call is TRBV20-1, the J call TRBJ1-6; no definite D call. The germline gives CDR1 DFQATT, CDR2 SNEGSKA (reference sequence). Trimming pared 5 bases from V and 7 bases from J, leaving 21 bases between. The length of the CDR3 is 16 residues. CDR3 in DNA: TGCAGTGCTCGTGACTCCGGGAGGAGCAACAATTCACCCCTCCACTTT. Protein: CSARDSGRSNNSPLHF.

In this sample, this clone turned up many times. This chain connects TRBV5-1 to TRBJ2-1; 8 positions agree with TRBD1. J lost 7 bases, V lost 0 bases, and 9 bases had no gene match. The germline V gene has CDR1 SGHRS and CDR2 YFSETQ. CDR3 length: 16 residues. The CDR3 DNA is TGCGCCAGCAGCTTGGACGGTACAGGGGGTGGGAATGAGCAGTTCTTC. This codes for CASSLDGTGGGNEQFF.

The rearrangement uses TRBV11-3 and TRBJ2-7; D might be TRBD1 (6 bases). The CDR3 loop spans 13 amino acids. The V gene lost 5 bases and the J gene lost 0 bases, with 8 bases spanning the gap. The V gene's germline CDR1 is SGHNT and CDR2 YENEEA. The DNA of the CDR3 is TGTGCCAGCAGCCGGGACAACTCCTACGAGCAGTACTTC. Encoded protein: CASSRDNSYEQYF.

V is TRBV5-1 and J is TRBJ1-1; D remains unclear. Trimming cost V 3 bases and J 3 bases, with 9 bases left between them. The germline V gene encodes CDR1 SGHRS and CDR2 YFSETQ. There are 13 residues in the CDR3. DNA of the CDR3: TGCGCCAGCAGCTCCGGTCTAGACACTGAAGCTTTCTTT. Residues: CASSSGLDTEAFF.

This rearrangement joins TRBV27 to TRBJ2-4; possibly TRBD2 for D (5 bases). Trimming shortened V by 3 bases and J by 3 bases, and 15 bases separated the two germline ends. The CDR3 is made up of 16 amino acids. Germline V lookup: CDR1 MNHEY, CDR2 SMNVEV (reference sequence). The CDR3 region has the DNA TGTGCCAGCAGTTTGGCGAGCGGCGAAGGCAAAAACATTCAGTACTTC. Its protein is CASSLASGEGKNIQYF.

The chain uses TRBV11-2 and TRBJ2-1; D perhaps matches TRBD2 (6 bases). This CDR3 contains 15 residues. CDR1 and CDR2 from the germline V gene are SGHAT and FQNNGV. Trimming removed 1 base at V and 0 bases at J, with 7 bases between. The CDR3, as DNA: TGTGCCAGCAGCTTAGGGCGGGGCTCCTACAATGAGCAGTTCTTC. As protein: CASSLGRGSYNEQFF.

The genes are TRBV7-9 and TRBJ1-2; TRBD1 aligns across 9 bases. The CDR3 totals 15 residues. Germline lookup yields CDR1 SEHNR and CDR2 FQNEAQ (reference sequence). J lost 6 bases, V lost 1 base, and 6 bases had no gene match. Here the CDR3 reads CASSLEDRGGDGYTF. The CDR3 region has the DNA TGTGCCAGCAGCTTAGAGGACAGGGGAGGAGATGGCTACACCTTC.

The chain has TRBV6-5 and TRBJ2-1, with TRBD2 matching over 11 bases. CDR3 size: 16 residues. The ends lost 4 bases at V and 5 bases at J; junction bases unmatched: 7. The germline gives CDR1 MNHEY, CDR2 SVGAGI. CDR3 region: CASSSQGLAEDNEQFF. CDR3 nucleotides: TGTGCCAGCAGTTCGCAGGGACTAGCGGAGGACAATGAGCAGTTCTTC.

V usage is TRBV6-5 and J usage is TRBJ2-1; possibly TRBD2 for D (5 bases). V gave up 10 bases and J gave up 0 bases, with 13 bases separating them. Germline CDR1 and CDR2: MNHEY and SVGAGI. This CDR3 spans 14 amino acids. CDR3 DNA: TGTGCCACCAGAGCGGAGCACTCCTACAATGAGCAGTTCTTC. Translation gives CATRAEHSYNEQFF.

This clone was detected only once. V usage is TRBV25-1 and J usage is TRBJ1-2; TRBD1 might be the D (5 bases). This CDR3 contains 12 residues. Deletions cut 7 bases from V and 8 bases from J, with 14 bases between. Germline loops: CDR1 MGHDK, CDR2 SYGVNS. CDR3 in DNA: TGTGCCAGCACACGGTCAGGGTTAGGCTACACCTTC. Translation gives CASTRSGLGYTF.

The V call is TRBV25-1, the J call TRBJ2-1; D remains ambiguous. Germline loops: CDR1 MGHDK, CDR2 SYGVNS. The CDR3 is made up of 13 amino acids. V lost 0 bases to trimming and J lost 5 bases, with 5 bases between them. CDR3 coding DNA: TGTGCCAGCAGTGAATATCGTGACAATGAGCAGTTCTTC. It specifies CASSEYRDNEQFF.

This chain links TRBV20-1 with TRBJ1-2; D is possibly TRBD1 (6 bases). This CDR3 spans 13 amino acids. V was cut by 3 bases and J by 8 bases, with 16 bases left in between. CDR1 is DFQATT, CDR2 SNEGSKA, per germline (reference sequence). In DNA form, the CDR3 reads TGCAGTGCTAGTCCGGCAGGGGCCCGGGGCTACACCTTC. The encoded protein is CSASPAGARGYTF.

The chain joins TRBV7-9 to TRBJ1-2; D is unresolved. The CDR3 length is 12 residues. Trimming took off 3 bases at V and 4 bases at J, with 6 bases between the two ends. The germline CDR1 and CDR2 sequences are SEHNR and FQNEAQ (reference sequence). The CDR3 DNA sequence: TGTGCCAGCAGCTTGTCCTTCTATGGCTACACCTTC. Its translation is CASSLSFYGYTF.

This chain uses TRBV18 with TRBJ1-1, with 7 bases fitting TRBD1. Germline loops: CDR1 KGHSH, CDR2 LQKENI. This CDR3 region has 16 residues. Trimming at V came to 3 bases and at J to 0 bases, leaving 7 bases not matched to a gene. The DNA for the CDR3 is TGTGCCAGCTCACCCGACAGGGCGATAATGAACACTGAAGCTTTCTTT. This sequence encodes CASSPDRAIMNTEAFF.

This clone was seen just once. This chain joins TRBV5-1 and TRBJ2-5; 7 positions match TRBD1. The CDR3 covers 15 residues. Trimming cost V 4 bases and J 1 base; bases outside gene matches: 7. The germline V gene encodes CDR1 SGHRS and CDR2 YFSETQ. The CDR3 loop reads CASSKLTGIQETQYF. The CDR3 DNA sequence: TGCGCCAGCAGCAAACTGACAGGGATCCAAGAGACCCAGTACTTC.

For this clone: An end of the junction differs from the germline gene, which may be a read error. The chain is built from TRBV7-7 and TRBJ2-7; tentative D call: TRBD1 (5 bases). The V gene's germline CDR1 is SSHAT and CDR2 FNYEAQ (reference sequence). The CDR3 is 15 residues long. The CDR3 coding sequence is TGTGCTAGCAGCAAAGGGGCCTCCCTTTCCTACGAGCAGTACTTC. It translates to CASSKGASLSYEQYF.

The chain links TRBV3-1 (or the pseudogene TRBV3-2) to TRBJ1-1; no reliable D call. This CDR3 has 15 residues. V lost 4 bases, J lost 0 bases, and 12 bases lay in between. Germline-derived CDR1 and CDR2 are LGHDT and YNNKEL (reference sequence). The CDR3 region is CASSPRINLNTEAFF. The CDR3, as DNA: TGTGCCAGCAGCCCCCGAATTAACTTGAACACTGAAGCTTTCTTT.

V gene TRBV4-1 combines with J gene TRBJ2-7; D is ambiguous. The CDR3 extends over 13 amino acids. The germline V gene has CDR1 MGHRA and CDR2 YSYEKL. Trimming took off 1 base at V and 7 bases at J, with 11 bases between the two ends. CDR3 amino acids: CASSQVVSEEQYF. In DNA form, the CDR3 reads TGCGCCAGCAGCCAAGTCGTGTCTGAGGAGCAGTACTTC.

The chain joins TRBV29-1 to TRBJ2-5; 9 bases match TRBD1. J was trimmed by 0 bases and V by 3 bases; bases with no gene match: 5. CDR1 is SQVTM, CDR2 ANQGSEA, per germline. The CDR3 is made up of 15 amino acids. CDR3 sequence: CSVDVGQGYQETQYF. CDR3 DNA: TGCAGCGTTGATGTGGGACAGGGCTACCAAGAGACCCAGTACTTC.

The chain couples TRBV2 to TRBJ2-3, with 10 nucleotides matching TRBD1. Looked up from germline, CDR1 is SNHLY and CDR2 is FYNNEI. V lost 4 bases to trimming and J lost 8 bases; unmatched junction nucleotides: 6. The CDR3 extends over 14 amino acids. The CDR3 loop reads CASSGTGGYGTQYF. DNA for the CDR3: TGTGCCAGCAGTGGGACAGGGGGTTACGGTACGCAGTATTTT.

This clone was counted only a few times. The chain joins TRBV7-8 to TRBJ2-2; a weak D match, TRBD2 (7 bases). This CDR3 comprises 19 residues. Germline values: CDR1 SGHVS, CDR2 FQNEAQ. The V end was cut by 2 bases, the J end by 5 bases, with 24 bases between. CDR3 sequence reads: CASSLPKTGGPSRTGELFF. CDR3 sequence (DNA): TGTGCCAGCAGCTTACCGAAAACCGGGGGGCCCTCGAGGACCGGGGAGCTGTTTTTT.

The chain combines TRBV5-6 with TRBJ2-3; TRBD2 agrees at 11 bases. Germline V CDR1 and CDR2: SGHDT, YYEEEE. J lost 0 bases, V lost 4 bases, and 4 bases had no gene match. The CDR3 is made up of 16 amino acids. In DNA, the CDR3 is TGTGCCAGCAGCGGGGGACTAGCGGAAAGCACAGATACGCAGTATTTT. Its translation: CASSGGLAESTDTQYF.

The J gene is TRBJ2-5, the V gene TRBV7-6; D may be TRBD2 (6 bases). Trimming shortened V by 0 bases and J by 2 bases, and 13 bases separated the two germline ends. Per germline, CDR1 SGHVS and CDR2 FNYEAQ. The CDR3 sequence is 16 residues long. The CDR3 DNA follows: TGTGCCAGCAGCTTAGCTAGCGGATATTATCAAGAGACCCAGTACTTC. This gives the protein CASSLASGYYQETQYF.

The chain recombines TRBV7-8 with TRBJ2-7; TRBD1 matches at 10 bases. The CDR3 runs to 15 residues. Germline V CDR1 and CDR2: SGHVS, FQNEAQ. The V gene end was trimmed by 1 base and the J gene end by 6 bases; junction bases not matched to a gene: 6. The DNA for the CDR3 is TGTGCCAGCAGCTTAGGCTGGGACAGGGGAGGCGAGCAGTACTTC. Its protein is CASSLGWDRGGEQYF.

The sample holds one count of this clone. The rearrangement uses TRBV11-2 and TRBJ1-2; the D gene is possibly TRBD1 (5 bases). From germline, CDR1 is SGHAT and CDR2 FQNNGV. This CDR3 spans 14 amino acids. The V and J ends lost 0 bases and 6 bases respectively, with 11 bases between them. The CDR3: CASSLENTGDGYTF. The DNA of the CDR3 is TGTGCCAGCAGCTTAGAGAACACGGGGGATGGCTACACCTTC.

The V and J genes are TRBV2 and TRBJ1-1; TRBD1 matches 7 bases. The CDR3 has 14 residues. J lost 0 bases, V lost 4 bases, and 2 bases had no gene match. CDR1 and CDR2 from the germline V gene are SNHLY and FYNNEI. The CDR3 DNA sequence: TGTGCCAGCAGTGGAGACAGGGTGAACACTGAAGCTTTCTTT. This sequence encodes CASSGDRVNTEAFF.

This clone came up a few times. CDR3 nucleotide sequence: TGTGCCATCAGTGAGTTCCTGCGACAGGGGGCTAACTATGGCTACACCTTC. It encodes CAISEFLRQGANYGYTF. The chain recombines TRBV10-3 with TRBJ1-2; 9 positions match TRBD1. J was trimmed by 0 bases and V by 1 base; bases with no gene match: 6. Germline V CDR1 and CDR2: ENHRY, SYGVKD. CDR3 size: 17 residues.

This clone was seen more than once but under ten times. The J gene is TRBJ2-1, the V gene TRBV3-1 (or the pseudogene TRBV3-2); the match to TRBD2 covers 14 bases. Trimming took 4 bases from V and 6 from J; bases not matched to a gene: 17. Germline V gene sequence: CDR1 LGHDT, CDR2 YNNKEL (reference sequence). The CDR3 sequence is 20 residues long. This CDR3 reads CASSPPGLAGAQGEANEQFF. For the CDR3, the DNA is TGTGCCAGCAGCCCCCCGGGACTAGCGGGAGCCCAGGGAGAGGCCAATGAGCAGTTCTTC.

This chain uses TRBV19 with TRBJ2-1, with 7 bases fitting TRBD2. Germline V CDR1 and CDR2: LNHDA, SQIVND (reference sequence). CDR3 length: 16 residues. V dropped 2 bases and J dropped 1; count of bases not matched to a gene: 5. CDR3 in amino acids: CASSIRSGTSYNEQFF. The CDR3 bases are TGTGCCAGTAGTATAAGGAGCGGGACTTCCTACAATGAGCAGTTCTTC.

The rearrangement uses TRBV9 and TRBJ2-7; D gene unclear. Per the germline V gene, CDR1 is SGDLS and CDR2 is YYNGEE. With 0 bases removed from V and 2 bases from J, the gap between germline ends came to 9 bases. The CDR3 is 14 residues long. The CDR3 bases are TGTGCCAGCAGCGTAGATGGAACAGCCTACGAGCAGTACTTC. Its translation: CASSVDGTAYEQYF.

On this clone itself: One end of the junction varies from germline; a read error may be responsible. The CDR3, as DNA: TGTGCTAGCAGCGTGGGACTAGCGGGAGGGAATGAGCAGTTCTTC. This sequence encodes CASSVGLAGGNEQFF. The genes are TRBV7-7 and TRBJ2-1; 16 positions match TRBD2. CDR3 length: 15 amino acids. Per the germline V gene, CDR1 is SSHAT and CDR2 is FNYEAQ (reference sequence).

In DNA form, the CDR3 reads TGTGCCAGCAGTTTATCGAAGCGGGGTACTTACAATGAGCAGTTCTTC. It translates to CASSLSKRGTYNEQFF. This chain connects TRBV27 to TRBJ2-1; 7 nucleotides align to TRBD2. V lost 0 bases to trimming and J lost 4 bases; unmatched junction nucleotides: 6. The CDR3 sequence is 16 residues long. Germline CDR1 MNHEY, CDR2 SMNVEV (reference sequence).